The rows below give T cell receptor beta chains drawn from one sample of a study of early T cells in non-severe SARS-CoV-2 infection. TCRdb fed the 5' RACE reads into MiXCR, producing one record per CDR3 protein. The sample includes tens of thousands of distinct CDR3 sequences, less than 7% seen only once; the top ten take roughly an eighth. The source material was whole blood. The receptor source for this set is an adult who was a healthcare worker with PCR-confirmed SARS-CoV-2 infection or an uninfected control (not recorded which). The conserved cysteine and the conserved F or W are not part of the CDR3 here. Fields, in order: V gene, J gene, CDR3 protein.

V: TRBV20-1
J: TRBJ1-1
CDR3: SARRTGTGKAGTEAF

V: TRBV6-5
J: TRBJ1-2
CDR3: ASSSMTGYDGYT

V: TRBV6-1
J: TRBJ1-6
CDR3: ASSAGQGGNSPLH

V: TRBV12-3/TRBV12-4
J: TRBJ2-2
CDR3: ASSYEQTYTGELF

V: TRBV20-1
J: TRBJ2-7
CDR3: SARARGPYEQY

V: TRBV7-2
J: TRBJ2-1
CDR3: ASSLSVGNEQF

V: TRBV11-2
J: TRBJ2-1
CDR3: ASSLVYIGGTAYNEQF

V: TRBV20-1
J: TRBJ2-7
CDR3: SARVQRGTYEQY

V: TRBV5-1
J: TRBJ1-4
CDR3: ASSLGAGRTSATNEKLF

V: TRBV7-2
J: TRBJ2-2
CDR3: ASSTQPNTGELF

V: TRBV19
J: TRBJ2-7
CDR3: ASSIGGGPTYEQY

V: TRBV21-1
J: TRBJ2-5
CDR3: ASSKALSVRQIVAKETQY

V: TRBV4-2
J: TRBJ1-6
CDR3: ASSLSTGLEGSPLH

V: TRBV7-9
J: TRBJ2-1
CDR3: ASSPPGLAGGNEQF

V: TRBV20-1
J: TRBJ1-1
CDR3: SVQGTANTEAF

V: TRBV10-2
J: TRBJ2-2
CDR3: AAGPSGDTGELF

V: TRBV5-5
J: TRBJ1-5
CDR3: ASSLATGLSNQPQH

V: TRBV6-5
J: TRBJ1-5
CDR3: ASRRGNQPQH

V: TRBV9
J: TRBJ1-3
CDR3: ASSVEGNTIY

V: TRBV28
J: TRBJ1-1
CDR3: ASSLHDMNTEAF

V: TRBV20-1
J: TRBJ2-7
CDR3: SAPKTGVFYEQY

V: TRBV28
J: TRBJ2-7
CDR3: ASSLGQPYEQY

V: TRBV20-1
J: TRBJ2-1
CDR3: SARERNEQF

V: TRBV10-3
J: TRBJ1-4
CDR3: AISESGRTTNEKLF

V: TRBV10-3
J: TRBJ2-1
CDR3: ALGQGGLYEQF

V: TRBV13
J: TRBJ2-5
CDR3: ASRKYRDRDRETQY

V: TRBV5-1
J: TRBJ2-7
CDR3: ASSGGGGPYEQY

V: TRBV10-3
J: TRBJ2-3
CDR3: AISERLAGGVEDTQY

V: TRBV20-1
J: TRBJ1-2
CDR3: SARVEAGYNYGYT

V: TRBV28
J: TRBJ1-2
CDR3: ASSHGQTSYGYT

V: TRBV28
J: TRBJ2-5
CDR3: ASSRQEASQETQY

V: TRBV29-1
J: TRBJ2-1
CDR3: SVAPTGRGNEQF

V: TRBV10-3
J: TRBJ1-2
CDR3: AISEGSANYGYT

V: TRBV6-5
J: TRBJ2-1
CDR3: ASNQGRAGAHNEQF